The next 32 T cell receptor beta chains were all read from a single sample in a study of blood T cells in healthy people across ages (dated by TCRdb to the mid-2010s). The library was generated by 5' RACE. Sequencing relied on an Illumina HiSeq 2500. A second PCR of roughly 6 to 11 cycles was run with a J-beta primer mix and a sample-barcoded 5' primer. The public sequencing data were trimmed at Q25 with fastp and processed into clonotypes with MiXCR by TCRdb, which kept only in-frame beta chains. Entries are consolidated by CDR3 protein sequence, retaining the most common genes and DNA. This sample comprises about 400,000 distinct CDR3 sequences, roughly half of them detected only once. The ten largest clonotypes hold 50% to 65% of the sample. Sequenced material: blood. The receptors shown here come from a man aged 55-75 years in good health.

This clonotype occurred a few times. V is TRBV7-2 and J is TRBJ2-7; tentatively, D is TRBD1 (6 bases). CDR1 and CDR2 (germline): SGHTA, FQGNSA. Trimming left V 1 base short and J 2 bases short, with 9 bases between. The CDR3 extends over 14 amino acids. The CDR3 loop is CASSLGRTAYEQYF. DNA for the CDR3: TGTGCCAGCAGCTTAGGGAGGACAGCCTACGAGCAGTACTTC. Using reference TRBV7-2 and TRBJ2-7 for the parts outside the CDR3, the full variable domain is GAGVSQSPSNKVTEKGKDVELRCDPISGHTALYWYRQSLGQGLEFLIYFQGNSAPDKSGLPSDRFSAERTGGSVSTLTIQRTQQEDSAVYLCASSLGRTAYEQYFGPGTRLTVT.

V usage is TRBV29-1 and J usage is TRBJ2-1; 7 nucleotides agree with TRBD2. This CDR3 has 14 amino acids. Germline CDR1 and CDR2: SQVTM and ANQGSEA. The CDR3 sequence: CNSPRTSSSYEQFF. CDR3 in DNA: TGCAACTCCCCCAGGACTAGTTCTTCCTATGAGCAGTTCTTC.

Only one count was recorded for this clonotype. CDR3 protein: CASSYLTRAEQFF. The CDR3 region has the DNA TGTGCCAGCAGCTACCTGACTAGAGCTGAGCAGTTCTTC. This chain connects TRBV9 to TRBJ2-1; D is perhaps TRBD2 (6 bases). This CDR3 has 13 amino acids. V was trimmed by 4 bases and J by 9 bases, leaving 14 bases between them. CDR1 is SGDLS and CDR2 is YYNGEE in the germline V gene.

CDR3 residues: CASSLRLAGRGEQYF. CDR3 sequence (DNA): TGTGCCAGCAGCTTAAGACTAGCGGGCAGGGGTGAGCAGTACTTC. The chain joins TRBV7-2 to TRBJ2-7; 10 bases match TRBD2. CDR3 length: 15 residues. V trimming: 2 bases; J trimming: 7 bases; junction bases outside the gene matches: 8. Looked up from germline, CDR1 is SGHTA and CDR2 is FQGNSA.

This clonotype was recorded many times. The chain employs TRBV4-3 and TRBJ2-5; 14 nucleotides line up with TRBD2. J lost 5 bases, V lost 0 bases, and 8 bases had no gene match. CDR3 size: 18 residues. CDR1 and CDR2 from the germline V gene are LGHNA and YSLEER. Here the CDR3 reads CASSQDLTSGRAAETQYF. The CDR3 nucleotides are TGCGCCAGCAGCCAAGATCTGACTAGCGGGAGGGCCGCGGAGACCCAGTACTTC.

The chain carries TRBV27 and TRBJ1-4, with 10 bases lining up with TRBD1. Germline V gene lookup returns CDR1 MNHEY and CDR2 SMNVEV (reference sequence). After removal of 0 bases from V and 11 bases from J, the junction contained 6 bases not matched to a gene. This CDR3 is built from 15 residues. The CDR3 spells CASSLSGGTGAKLFF. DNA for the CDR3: TGTGCCAGCAGTTTATCGGGGGGGACAGGGGCTAAACTGTTTTTT.

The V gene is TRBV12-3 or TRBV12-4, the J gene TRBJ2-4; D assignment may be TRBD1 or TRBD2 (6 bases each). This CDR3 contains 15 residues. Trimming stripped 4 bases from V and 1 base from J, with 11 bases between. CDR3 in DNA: TGTGCCAGCAGTTCGAGGGGGGCGGCCAAAAACATTCAGTACTTC. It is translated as CASSSRGAAKNIQYF.

In nucleotides, the CDR3 is TGTGCCAGCAGCCAAGGCAGGGTGAACACCGGGGAGCTGTTTTTT. The encoded protein is CASSQGRVNTGELFF. This chain links TRBV3-1 with TRBJ2-2; D is possibly TRBD1 (5 bases). Trimming removed 1 base from V and 1 base from J, with 7 bases in between. The CDR3 is made up of 15 amino acids. Germline CDR1 LGHDT, CDR2 YNNKEL (reference sequence).

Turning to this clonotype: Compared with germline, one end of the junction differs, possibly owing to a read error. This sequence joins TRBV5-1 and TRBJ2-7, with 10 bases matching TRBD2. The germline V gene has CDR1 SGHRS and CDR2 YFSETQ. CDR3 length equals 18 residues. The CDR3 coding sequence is TGCGCCAGCGGCTTGGCCGATTTTAACGGACTAGCGGACTACGAGCAGTACTTC. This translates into CASGLADFNGLADYEQYF.

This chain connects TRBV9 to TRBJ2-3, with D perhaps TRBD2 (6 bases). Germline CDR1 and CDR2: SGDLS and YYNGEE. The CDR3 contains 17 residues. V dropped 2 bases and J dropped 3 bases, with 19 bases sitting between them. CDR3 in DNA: TGTGCCAGCAGCGTGGTCCCCGGCGGGGTCCGGACAGATACGCAGTATTTT. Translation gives CASSVVPGGVRTDTQYF. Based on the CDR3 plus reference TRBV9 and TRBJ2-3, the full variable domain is DSGVTQTPKHLITATGQRVTLRCSPRSGDLSVYWYQQSLDQGLQFLIQYYNGEERAKGNILERFSAQQFPDLHSELNLSSLELGDSALYFCASSVVPGGVRTDTQYFGPGTRLTVL.

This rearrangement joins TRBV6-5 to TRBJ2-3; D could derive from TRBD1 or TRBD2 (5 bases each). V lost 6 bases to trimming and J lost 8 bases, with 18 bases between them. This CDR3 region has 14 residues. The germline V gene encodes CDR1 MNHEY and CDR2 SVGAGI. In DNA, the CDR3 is TGTGCCAGCAGGGCTAGGACAAGAGAGGGTACGCAGTATTTT. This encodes CASRARTREGTQYF.

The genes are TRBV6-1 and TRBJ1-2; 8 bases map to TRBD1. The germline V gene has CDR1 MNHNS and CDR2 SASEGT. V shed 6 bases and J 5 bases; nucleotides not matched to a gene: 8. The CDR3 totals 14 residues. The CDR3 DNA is TGTGCCAGCAGGGCAACAGGGGGAGGATATGGCTACACCTTC. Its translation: CASRATGGGYGYTF.

In nucleotides, the CDR3 is TGTGCCAGCAGTTCGGGACCCGGAGCGGCCTCTGGGGCCAACGTCCTGACTTTC. Its protein is CASSSGPGAASGANVLTF. The V and J genes are TRBV27 and TRBJ2-6; D possibly uses TRBD1 or TRBD2 (5 bases each). Germline V lookup: CDR1 MNHEY, CDR2 SMNVEV (reference sequence). The germline V and J ends were trimmed by 4 bases and 0 bases, with 16 bases remaining between them. The CDR3 has 18 amino acids.

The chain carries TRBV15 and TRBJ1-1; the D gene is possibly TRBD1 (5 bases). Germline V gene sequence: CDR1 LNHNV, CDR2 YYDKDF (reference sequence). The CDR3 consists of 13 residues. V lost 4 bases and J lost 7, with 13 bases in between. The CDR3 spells CATSTGNKGEAFF. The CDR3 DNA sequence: TGTGCCACCAGCACAGGGAACAAGGGTGAAGCTTTCTTT.

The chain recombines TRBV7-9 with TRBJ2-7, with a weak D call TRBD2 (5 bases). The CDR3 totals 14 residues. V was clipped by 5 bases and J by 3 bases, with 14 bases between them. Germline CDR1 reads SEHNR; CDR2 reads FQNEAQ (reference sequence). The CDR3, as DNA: TGTGCCAGCAGCCCTGGAGGACTCCTCTACGAGCAGTACTTC. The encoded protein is CASSPGGLLYEQYF.

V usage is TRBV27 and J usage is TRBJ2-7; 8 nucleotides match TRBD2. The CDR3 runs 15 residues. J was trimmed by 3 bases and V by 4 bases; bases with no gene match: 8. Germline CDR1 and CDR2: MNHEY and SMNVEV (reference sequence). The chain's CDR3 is CASSSIAGNHYEQYF. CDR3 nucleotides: TGTGCCAGCAGTTCTATAGCGGGGAATCACTACGAGCAGTACTTC.

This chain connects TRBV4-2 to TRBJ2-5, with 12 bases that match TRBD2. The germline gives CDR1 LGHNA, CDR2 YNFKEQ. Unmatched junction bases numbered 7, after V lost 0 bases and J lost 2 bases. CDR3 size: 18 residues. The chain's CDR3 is CASSQDSTSGGRQETQYF. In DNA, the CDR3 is TGTGCCAGCAGCCAAGATTCGACTAGCGGGGGTCGGCAAGAGACCCAGTACTTC.

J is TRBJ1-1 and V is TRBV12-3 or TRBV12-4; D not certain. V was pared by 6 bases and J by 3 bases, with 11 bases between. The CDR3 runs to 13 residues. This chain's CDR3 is CASSYTRDTEAFF. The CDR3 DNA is TGTGCCAGCAGCTACACCCGGGACACTGAAGCTTTCTTT.

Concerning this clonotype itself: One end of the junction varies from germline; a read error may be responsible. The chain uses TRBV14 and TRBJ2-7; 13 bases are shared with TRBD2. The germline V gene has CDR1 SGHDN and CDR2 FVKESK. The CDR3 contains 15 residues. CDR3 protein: CTSSQPGLAGSEQYF. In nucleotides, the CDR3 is TGTACCAGCAGCCAACCGGGACTAGCGGGAAGCGAGCAGTACTTC.

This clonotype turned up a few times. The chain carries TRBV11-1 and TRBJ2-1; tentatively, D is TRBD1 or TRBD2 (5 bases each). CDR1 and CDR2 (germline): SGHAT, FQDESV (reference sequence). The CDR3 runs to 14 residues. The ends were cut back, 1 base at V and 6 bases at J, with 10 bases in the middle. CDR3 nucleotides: TGTGCCAGCAGCTTAGGGATGAGGGGCAATGAGCAGTTCTTC. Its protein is CASSLGMRGNEQFF.

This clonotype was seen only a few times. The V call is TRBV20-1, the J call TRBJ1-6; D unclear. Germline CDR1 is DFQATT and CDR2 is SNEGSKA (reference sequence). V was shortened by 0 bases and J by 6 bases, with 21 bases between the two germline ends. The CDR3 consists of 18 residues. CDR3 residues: CSARDRGRTNHINSPLHF. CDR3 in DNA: TGCAGTGCTAGAGACCGTGGCAGGACGAATCATATTAATTCACCCCTCCACTTT.

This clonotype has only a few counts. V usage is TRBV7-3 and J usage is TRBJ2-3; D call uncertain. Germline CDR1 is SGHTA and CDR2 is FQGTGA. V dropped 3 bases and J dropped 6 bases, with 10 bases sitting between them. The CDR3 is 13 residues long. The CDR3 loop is CASSLMTSDTQYF. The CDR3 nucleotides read TGTGCCAGCAGCTTGATGACCAGTGATACGCAGTATTTT.

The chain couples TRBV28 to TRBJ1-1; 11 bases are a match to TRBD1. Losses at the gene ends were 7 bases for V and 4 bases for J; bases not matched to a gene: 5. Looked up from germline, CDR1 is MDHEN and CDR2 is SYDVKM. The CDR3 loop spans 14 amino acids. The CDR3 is CASTGQGAGTEAFF. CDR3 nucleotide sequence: TGTGCCAGCACCGGACAGGGGGCGGGCACTGAAGCTTTCTTT.

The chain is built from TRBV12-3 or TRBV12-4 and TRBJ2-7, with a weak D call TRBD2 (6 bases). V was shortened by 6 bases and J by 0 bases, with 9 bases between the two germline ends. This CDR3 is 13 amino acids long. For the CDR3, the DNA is TGTGCCAGCAGGGTTAGCGGCTCCTACGAGCAGTACTTC. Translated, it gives CASRVSGSYEQYF.

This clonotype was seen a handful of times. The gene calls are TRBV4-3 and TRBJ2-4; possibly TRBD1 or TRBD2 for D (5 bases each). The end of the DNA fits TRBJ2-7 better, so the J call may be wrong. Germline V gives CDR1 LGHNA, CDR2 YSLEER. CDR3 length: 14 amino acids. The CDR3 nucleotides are TGCGCCAGCAGCCCGAAAACCGGGGCATACGAGCAGTACTTC. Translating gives CASSPKTGAYEQYF.

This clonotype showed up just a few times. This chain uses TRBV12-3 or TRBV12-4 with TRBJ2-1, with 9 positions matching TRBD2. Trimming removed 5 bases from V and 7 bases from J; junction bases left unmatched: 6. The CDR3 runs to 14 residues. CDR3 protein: CASSTTGLANEQFF. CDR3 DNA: TGTGCCAGCAGTACCACGGGACTAGCAAATGAGCAGTTCTTC.

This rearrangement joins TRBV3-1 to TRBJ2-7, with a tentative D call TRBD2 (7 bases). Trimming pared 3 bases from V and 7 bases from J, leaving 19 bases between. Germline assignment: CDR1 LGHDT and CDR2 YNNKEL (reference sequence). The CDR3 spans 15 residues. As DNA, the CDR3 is TGTGCCAGCAGCCAGACGGGGGGCTGGAACAATGAGCAGTACTTC. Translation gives CASSQTGGWNNEQYF.

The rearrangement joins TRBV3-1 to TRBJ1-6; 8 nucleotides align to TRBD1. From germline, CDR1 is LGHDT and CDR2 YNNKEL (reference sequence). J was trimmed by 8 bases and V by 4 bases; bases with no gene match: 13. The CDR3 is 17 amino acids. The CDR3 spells CASSLTLIDRGDSPLHF. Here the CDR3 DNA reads TGTGCCAGCAGCCTAACACTCATCGACAGGGGTGATTCACCCCTCCACTTT.

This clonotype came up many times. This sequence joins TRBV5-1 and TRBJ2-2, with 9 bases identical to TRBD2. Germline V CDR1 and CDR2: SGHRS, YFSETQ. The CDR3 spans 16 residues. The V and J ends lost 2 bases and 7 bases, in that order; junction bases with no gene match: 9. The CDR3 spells CASSFLRTSDGGELFF. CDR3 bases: TGCGCCAGCAGCTTCCTCCGGACTAGCGATGGCGGGGAGCTGTTTTTT.

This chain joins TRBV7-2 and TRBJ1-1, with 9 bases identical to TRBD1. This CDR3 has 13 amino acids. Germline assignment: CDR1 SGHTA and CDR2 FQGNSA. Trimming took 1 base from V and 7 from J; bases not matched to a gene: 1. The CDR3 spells CASSLETGGEAFF. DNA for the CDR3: TGTGCCAGCAGCTTAGAGACAGGGGGTGAAGCTTTCTTT.

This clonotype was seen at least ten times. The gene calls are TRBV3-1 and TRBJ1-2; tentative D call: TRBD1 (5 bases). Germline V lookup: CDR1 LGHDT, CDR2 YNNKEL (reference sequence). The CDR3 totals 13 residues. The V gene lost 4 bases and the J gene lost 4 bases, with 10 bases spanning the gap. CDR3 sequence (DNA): TGTGCCAGCAGCCCGGGGCGCTTCTATGGCTACACCTTC. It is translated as CASSPGRFYGYTF.

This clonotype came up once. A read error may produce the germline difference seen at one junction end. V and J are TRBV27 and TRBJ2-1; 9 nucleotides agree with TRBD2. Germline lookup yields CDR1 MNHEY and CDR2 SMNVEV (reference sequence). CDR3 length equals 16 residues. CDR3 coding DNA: TGTGCCGGCAGTCCCCTAAGTAGCGGGAGAAGGAATGAGCAGTTCTTC. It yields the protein CAGSPLSSGRRNEQFF.